The rows below give T cell receptor beta chains drawn from one sample of a study of cytomegalovirus exposure and HLA in healthy donors. Profiled with immunoSEQ multiplex PCR; TCRdb holds only in-frame clones, not every one. Its listing shows around 200,000 clones. Material: PBMCs. All receptors derive from a woman between 25 and 40 years old in good health and CMV-seropositive. The CDR3 runs from the conserved cysteine through the conserved F or W. Fields, in order: J gene, V gene, CDR3 protein.

j_call: TRBJ1-1; v_call: TRBV5-1; cdr3_aa: CASSSRETEAFF
j_call: TRBJ1-5; v_call: TRBV18; cdr3_aa: CASSDSYSNQPQHF
j_call: TRBJ1-2; v_call: TRBV27; cdr3_aa: CASSPQGSRGYTF
j_call: TRBJ2-3; v_call: TRBV7-2; cdr3_aa: CASSNLASTDTQYF
j_call: TRBJ1-5; v_call: TRBV10-3; cdr3_aa: CAIRGTADNQPQHF
j_call: TRBJ1-1; v_call: TRBV12-5; cdr3_aa: CASAFEGAGKYNTEAFF
j_call: TRBJ1-4; v_call: TRBV14; cdr3_aa: CASSRRLDRGSEKLFF
j_call: TRBJ2-1; v_call: TRBV5-1; cdr3_aa: CASSLAVRNEQFF
j_call: TRBJ2-7; v_call: TRBV18; cdr3_aa: CASSRNPGGGGYEQYF
j_call: TRBJ2-7; v_call: TRBV6-5; cdr3_aa: CASSREYEQYF
j_call: TRBJ2-3; v_call: TRBV7-2; cdr3_aa: CASSLLRTSGLDTQYF